The source of this T cell receptor beta chain is a study of T cell responses to AZD1222 COVID-19 vaccine. Findings of the study overall: At study baseline, merely more than 5 AZD1222 recipients were seropositive. Receipt of two AZD1222 doses was followed by a rise in Spike-specific TCR breadth and depth.

As for this clone: What it binds is unknown.

V was pared by 5 bases and J by 1 base, with 4 bases of the junction left unmatched. The CDR3 is 15 amino acids. From germline, CDR1 is MNHEY and CDR2 SMNVEV (reference sequence). Libraries were prepared by immunoSEQ multiplex PCR; TCRdb keeps only in-frame clonotypes and omits some of them. The sample consists of about 180,000 clones, 85% to 95% of them appearing once. The sequencing used peripheral blood, collected on day 0 of AZD1222 vaccination. This sequence originates from an adult in good health. This sequence joins TRBV27 and TRBJ1-5, with TRBD1 identical over 8 bases. The DNA for the CDR3 is TGTGCCAGCAGTCTGACAGGGGCCAGCAATCAGCCCCAGCATTTT. Translation: CASSLTGASNQPQHF.